This T cell receptor beta chain comes out of a study of cytomegalovirus exposure and HLA in healthy donors. Study findings and constraints: CMV antigen specificity was confirmed in vitro for three CMV-associated chains.

PCR primers comprised 60 Vbeta and 13 Jbeta primers. Assay used: immunoSEQ multiplex PCR; TCRdb lists only in-frame clones, some missing. The table gives about 150,000 clones; the top ten clones make up about 1.7% of it. As concerns this clone: Its antigen is undetermined.

Germline-derived CDR1 and CDR2 are SGHDN and FVKESK. Trimming pared 2 bases from V and 1 base from J, leaving 17 bases between. The CDR3 is 17 residues long. The sequence came from a woman aged 45-65 years in good health and CMV-seronegative. The sequenced material came from PBMCs. The rearrangement links TRBV14 to TRBJ2-5, with D possibly being TRBD2 (6 bases). CDR3 region: CASSQFAFGDSQETQYF. The CDR3 DNA reads as TGTGCCAGCAGCCAATTCGCTTTCGGGGACTCCCAAGAGACCCAGTACTTC.